These 28 T cell receptor beta chains share one sample of origin, sequenced in a study of technical replicates of blood from a few donors. Sequenced by immunoSEQ multiplex PCR; TCRdb stores in-frame clones only, minus some. The sample carries around 80,000 clones, roughly 98% recorded once. Sequencing input: T cells isolated from PBMCs. The receptors stem from a human donor in good health.

The chain joins TRBV5-1 to TRBJ1-2; D is ambiguous. CDR1 and CDR2 (germline): SGHRS, YFSETQ. The CDR3 is made up of 14 amino acids. V lost 6 bases and J lost 3, with 15 bases in between. CDR3 nucleotides: TGCGCCAGCAATAGGGCGTCAGCGGACTATGGCTACACCTTC. Protein sequence: CASNRASADYGYTF.

This chain joins TRBV2 and TRBJ2-1, with D possibly matching TRBD1 (6 bases). V lost 3 bases and J lost 12, with 12 bases in between. The CDR3 is 12 residues long. In germline, CDR1 is SNHLY, CDR2 FYNNEI. DNA for the CDR3: TGTGCCAGCAGTGATCGGCCAGGGGTGCAGTTCTTC. It specifies CASSDRPGVQFF.

This chain links TRBV6-1 with TRBJ1-1; 10 bases agree with TRBD1. Germline V gene sequence: CDR1 MNHNS, CDR2 SASEGT. The trim removed 3 bases at V and 11 bases at J, leaving 12 bases unmatched. The CDR3 has 15 amino acids. The CDR3 coding sequence is TGTGCCAGCAGTGACGCGGTCGACAGGGGGCAGGTCGCTTTCTTT. This translates into CASSDAVDRGQVAFF.

This clone was found once. The chain has TRBV9 and TRBJ1-1; D is uncertain. This CDR3 has 15 amino acids. V was clipped by 0 bases and J by 0 bases, with 9 bases between them. Germline-derived CDR1 and CDR2 are SGDLS and YYNGEE. The CDR3 is CASSVGPALNTEAFF. CDR3 DNA sequence: TGTGCCAGCAGCGTAGGTCCAGCGTTGAACACTGAAGCTTTCTTT.

This sequence joins TRBV18 and TRBJ1-4; 7 bases map to TRBD1. The length of the CDR3 is 15 residues. The V segment lost 2 bases and the J segment 7 bases; nucleotides outside the gene matches: 7. Germline CDR1 reads KGHSH; CDR2 reads LQKENI. The CDR3 reads CASSPWTGSSEKLFF. In DNA form, the CDR3 reads TGTGCCAGCTCACCATGGACAGGTTCGAGTGAAAAACTGTTTTTT.

The V call is TRBV2, the J call TRBJ2-3, with TRBD2 identical over 16 bases. Trimming removed 5 bases from V and 4 bases from J; junction bases left unmatched: 9. CDR1 and CDR2 (germline): SNHLY, FYNNEI. This CDR3 is 18 amino acids long. The CDR3, as DNA: TGTGCCAGCAGTAAGGGCGGGACTAGCGGGAGGGCGGCAGATACGCAGTATTTT. Amino acid sequence: CASSKGGTSGRAADTQYF.

The gene calls are TRBV27 and TRBJ1-6; weak D call: TRBD1 (5 bases). Trimming took 2 bases from V and 5 from J, leaving 7 bases between them. The germline gives CDR1 MNHEY, CDR2 SMNVEV (reference sequence). The CDR3 has 14 residues. The CDR3 sequence: CASSLLQDNSPLHF. The CDR3 nucleotides read TGTGCCAGCAGTTTACTACAGGATAATTCACCCCTCCACTTT.

The V call is TRBV18, the J call TRBJ2-5, with 11 bases lining up with TRBD2. Germline assignment: CDR1 KGHSH and CDR2 LQKENI. The CDR3 has 16 residues. Germline trimming cut 4 bases from V and 5 bases from J; bases unmatched to any gene: 9. CDR3 sequence reads: CASSLYSGRAVETQYF. Written as DNA, the CDR3 is TGTGCCAGCTCACTATATAGCGGGAGGGCCGTCGAGACCCAGTACTTC.

V is TRBV19 and J is TRBJ2-4; 8 bases match TRBD2. From germline, CDR1 is LNHDA and CDR2 SQIVND (reference sequence). Unmatched junction bases numbered 5, after V lost 8 bases and J lost 2 bases. The CDR3 runs to 14 residues. The CDR3 here is CASGTSGTKNIQYF. The DNA of the CDR3 is TGTGCCAGTGGTACTAGCGGTACCAAAAACATTCAGTACTTC.

The rearrangement links TRBV5-6 to TRBJ1-5; D possibly corresponds to TRBD1 (6 bases). Germline CDR1 SGHDT, CDR2 YYEEEE. Trimming removed 0 bases from V and 6 bases from J, with 22 bases in between. This CDR3 is 18 amino acids long. CDR3 in amino acids: CASSLEGAGVLIGQPQHF. CDR3 nucleotide sequence: TGTGCCAGCAGCTTGGAAGGGGCAGGGGTTTTAATAGGTCAGCCCCAGCATTTT.

The J gene is TRBJ2-1, the V gene TRBV9; 7 bases map to TRBD2. The length of the CDR3 is 10 residues. Germline CDR1 SGDLS, CDR2 YYNGEE. Trimming cost V 7 bases and J 9 bases; bases outside gene matches: 1. The CDR3 region is CASGGGEQFF. The CDR3 region has the DNA TGTGCCAGCGGGGGGGGTGAGCAGTTCTTC.

The chain uses TRBV5-4 and TRBJ2-3, with 16 bases lining up with TRBD2. Germline lookup yields CDR1 SGHNT and CDR2 YYREEE (reference sequence). V trimming: 4 bases; J trimming: 6 bases; junction bases outside the gene matches: 8. The CDR3 is 17 amino acids. The CDR3 sequence is CASSGGTSGRAGDTQYF. The CDR3 nucleotides read TGTGCCAGCAGCGGCGGGACTAGCGGGAGGGCCGGGGATACGCAGTATTTT. Full variable domain (remainder filled in from reference TRBV5-4 and TRBJ2-3): ETGVTQSPTHLIKTRGQQVTLRCSSQSGHNTVSWYQQALGQGPQFIFQYYREEENGRGNFPPRFSGLQFPNYSSELNVNALELDDSALYLCASSGGTSGRAGDTQYFGPGTRLTVL.

The chain has TRBV21-1 and TRBJ2-7; no check of the table's D call, TRBD1, against the DNA was made. TRBV21-1 is recorded as a pseudogene. The CDR3 runs to 16 residues. In nucleotides, the CDR3 is TGTGCCAGCAGCGCGGCGGACAGGGAGAGCTCCTACGAGCAGTACTTC. Amino acids: CASSAADRESSYEQYF.

V is TRBV28 and J is TRBJ1-5; no clear D gene. CDR1 MDHEN and CDR2 SYDVKM come from the germline V gene. The CDR3 consists of 12 residues. V was clipped by 5 bases and J by 5 bases, with 7 bases between them. The CDR3 nucleotides read TGTGCCAGCAGTCCTTTGTATCAGCCCCAGCATTTT. Its translation is CASSPLYQPQHF. The whole variable domain, remainder taken from reference TRBV28 and TRBJ1-5, is DVKVTQSSRYLVKRTGEKVFLECVQDMDHENMFWYRQDPGLGLRLIYFSYDVKMKEKGDIPEGYSVSREKKERFSLILESASTNQTSMYLCASSPLYQPQHFGDGTRLSIL.

The rearrangement joins TRBV14 to TRBJ2-2, with D perhaps TRBD1 (6 bases). Per the germline V gene, CDR1 is SGHDN and CDR2 is FVKESK. V lost 1 base to trimming and J lost 7 bases, with 7 bases between them. The length of the CDR3 is 13 residues. The CDR3 loop reads CASSQGGHGELFF. The CDR3 bases are TGTGCCAGCAGCCAAGGGGGGCACGGGGAGCTGTTTTTT.

V is TRBV5-1 and J is TRBJ2-5, with 7 bases aligning to TRBD1. Germline CDR1 SGHRS, CDR2 YFSETQ. Trimming removed 3 bases from V and 9 bases from J; junction bases left unmatched: 11. CDR3 length: 14 amino acids. CDR3 amino acids: CASSSGTVEKAQYF. CDR3 coding DNA: TGCGCCAGCAGCTCAGGGACAGTTGAAAAGGCCCAGTACTTC.

The chain links TRBV7-9 to TRBJ2-6, with 8 bases lining up with TRBD2. Looked up from germline, CDR1 is SEHNR and CDR2 is FQNEAQ (reference sequence). The CDR3 covers 18 residues. V shed 3 bases and J 0 bases; nucleotides not matched to a gene: 7. The CDR3 nucleotides are TGTGCCAGCAGCTTCGGGGGGGCGTTGGGCTCTGGGGCCAACGTCCTGACTTTC. It translates to CASSFGGALGSGANVLTF.

The J gene is TRBJ2-5, the V gene TRBV9; 12 bases agree with TRBD2. The germline CDR1 and CDR2 sequences are SGDLS and YYNGEE. The junction had 6 bases not matched to a gene; V was cut back by 7 bases and J by 2 bases. This CDR3 is 15 amino acids long. CDR3 residues: CASGEGLAGQETQYF. DNA for the CDR3: TGTGCCAGCGGTGAAGGACTAGCGGGGCAAGAGACCCAGTACTTC.

This chain joins TRBV19 and TRBJ1-5; 8 positions match TRBD1. V lost 5 bases, J lost 4 bases, and 4 bases stayed unmatched. This CDR3 comprises 14 residues. Per germline, CDR1 LNHDA and CDR2 SQIVND (reference sequence). This CDR3 is CASSWDRTNQPQHF. CDR3 in DNA: TGTGCCAGTAGTTGGGACAGGACAAATCAGCCCCAGCATTTT.

The rearrangement uses TRBV6-1 and TRBJ2-7, with D possibly matching TRBD2 (5 bases). CDR1 is MNHNS and CDR2 is SASEGT in the germline V gene. The CDR3 covers 15 residues. Trimming shortened V by 8 bases and J by 2 bases, and 19 bases separated the two germline ends. The DNA of the CDR3 is TGTGCCAGCGAAGGGTTTCCGGGGAGCCCCTACGAGCAGTACTTC. Its protein product is CASEGFPGSPYEQYF.

The chain has TRBV11-2 and TRBJ1-1; TRBD1 matches at 8 bases. The CDR3 loop spans 19 amino acids. The V gene's germline CDR1 is SGHAT and CDR2 FQNNGV. J was trimmed by 0 bases and V by 5 bases; bases with no gene match: 17. Written as DNA, the CDR3 is TGTGCCAGCAGCCAAACGTACCGCGCTAGACAGGGGATGAACACTGAAGCTTTCTTT. As protein: CASSQTYRARQGMNTEAFF. The whole variable domain, filled in from reference TRBV11-2 and TRBJ1-1, reads EAGVAQSPRYKIIEKRQSVAFWCNPISGHATLYWYQQILGQGPKLLIQFQNNGVVDDSQLPKDRFSAERLKGVDSTLKIQPAKLEDSAVYLCASSQTYRARQGMNTEAFFGQGTRLTVV.

CDR3 sequence (DNA): TGTGCCAGCACCATGACAGACAGCACAGATACGCAGTATTTT. Translated: CASTMTDSTDTQYF. The chain uses TRBV5-5 and TRBJ2-3, with a weak D call TRBD1 (5 bases). V lost 6 bases and J 0 bases, leaving 11 bases between the germline ends. This CDR3 spans 14 amino acids. The germline CDR1 and CDR2 sequences are SGHKS and YYEKEE (reference sequence).

V and J are TRBV10-1 and TRBJ2-3; D gene unclear. V gave up 5 bases and J gave up 0 bases, with 6 bases separating them. This CDR3 is built from 13 residues. Germline V gene lookup returns CDR1 WNHNN and CDR2 SYGVQD (reference sequence). The CDR3 nucleotides read TGCGCCAGCAGTCCTTCTAGCACAGATACGCAGTATTTT. As protein: CASSPSSTDTQYF.

This clone was picked up one time. In DNA form, the CDR3 reads TGTGCCCTTTTGCCCAGGGATATGAACACTGAAGCTTTCTTT. Translation: CALLPRDMNTEAFF. This chain joins TRBV28 and TRBJ1-1, with a possible D match to TRBD1 (5 bases). V was cut by 11 bases and J by 0 bases, with 16 bases left in between. The CDR3 spans 14 residues. Germline loops: CDR1 MDHEN, CDR2 SYDVKM.

The V and J genes are TRBV19 and TRBJ2-1; the match to TRBD2 covers 11 bases. The V gene's germline CDR1 is LNHDA and CDR2 SQIVND (reference sequence). Germline trimming cut 6 bases from V and 8 bases from J; bases unmatched to any gene: 15. The length of the CDR3 is 17 residues. CDR3 protein: CASRSWEVTSGIHEQFF. Written as DNA, the CDR3 is TGTGCCAGTAGATCCTGGGAAGTGACTAGCGGGATCCATGAGCAGTTCTTC.

V gene TRBV7-8 combines with J gene TRBJ2-1; D is undetermined. Trimming cost V 6 bases and J 4 bases, with 10 bases left between them. This CDR3 contains 13 residues. In germline, CDR1 is SGHVS, CDR2 FQNEAQ. The CDR3 DNA reads TGTGCCAGCAGAGAAGATCGGTACAATGAGCAGTTCTTC. This gives the protein CASREDRYNEQFF. The variable domain in full, with the rest retrieved from reference TRBV7-8 and TRBJ2-1, is GAGVSQSPRYKVAKRGQDVALRCDPISGHVSLFWYQQALGQGPEFLTYFQNEAQLDKSGLPSDRFFAERPEGSVSTLKIQRTQQEDSAVYLCASREDRYNEQFFGPGTRLTVL.

The chain recombines TRBV5-1 with TRBJ1-1; D is perhaps TRBD1 (6 bases). CDR3 length equals 11 residues. V dropped 0 bases and J dropped 12 bases, with 9 bases sitting between them. Per the germline V gene, CDR1 is SGHRS and CDR2 is YFSETQ. CDR3 sequence: CASSLEGGTFF. The CDR3 bases are TGCGCCAGCAGCTTGGAAGGGGGAACTTTCTTT.

This chain joins TRBV2 and TRBJ2-1; weak D call: TRBD2 (6 bases). CDR1 is SNHLY and CDR2 is FYNNEI in the germline V gene. The CDR3 runs 16 residues. V shed 6 bases and J shed 0 bases, with 15 bases lying between them. The CDR3, as DNA: TGTGCCAGCAGCCCGGGACTTACCGACTCCTACAATGAGCAGTTCTTC. The encoded protein is CASSPGLTDSYNEQFF.